The 3 T cell receptor beta chains below were found in one sample sequenced in a study of neoadjuvant anti-PD-1 for oral cavity cancer. Measured with immunoSEQ multiplex PCR; TCRdb has only the in-frame clones, and not every one. The repertoire holds fewer than 90,000 clones, with about 88% as singletons. Sample time point: after neoadjuvant nivolumab, at surgical resection. Sequenced material: PBMCs, taken after nivolumab (anti-PD-1) treatment. Receptors originate from a person aged 40 to 85 with oral cavity squamous cell carcinoma.

The chain uses TRBV30 and TRBJ2-1; D not certain. Germline CDR1 and CDR2: GTSNPN and SVGIG (reference sequence). CDR3 length equals 11 residues. Trimming removed 2 bases at V and 7 bases at J, with 6 bases between. CDR3 coding DNA: TGTGCCTGGAGTAAATTAAATGAGCAGTTCTTC. Translated: CAWSKLNEQFF.

This clone showed up just once. The V gene is TRBV28, the J gene TRBJ2-7; D possibly corresponds to TRBD1 (5 bases). Germline V gives CDR1 MDHEN, CDR2 SYDVKM. V gave up 8 bases and J gave up 6 bases, with 14 bases separating them. This CDR3 is built from 12 residues. CDR3 loop: CASRKGVLEQYF. In DNA form, the CDR3 reads TGTGCCAGCCGAAAAGGGGTGCTCGAGCAGTACTTC.

The V and J genes are TRBV19 and TRBJ2-2, with a weak D call TRBD1 (5 bases). The CDR3 runs to 14 residues. With 5 bases removed from V and 1 base from J, the gap between germline ends came to 8 bases. The germline CDR1 and CDR2 sequences are LNHDA and SQIVND (reference sequence). The CDR3 region has the DNA TGTGCCAGTAGTGCCAGGGAGAACACCGGGGAGCTGTTTTTT. It is translated as CASSARENTGELFF.